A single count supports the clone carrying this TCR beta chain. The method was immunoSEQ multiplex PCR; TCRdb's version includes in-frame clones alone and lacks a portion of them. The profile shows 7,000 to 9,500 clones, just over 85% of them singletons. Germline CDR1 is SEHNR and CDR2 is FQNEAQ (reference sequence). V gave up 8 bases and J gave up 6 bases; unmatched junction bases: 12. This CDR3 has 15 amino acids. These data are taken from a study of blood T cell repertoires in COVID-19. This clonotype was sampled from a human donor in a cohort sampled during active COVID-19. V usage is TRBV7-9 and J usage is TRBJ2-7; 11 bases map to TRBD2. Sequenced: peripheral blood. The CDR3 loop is CASGGLAAIHPEQYF. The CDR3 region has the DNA TGTGCCAGCGGGGGACTAGCGGCAATACATCCCGAGCAGTACTTC.